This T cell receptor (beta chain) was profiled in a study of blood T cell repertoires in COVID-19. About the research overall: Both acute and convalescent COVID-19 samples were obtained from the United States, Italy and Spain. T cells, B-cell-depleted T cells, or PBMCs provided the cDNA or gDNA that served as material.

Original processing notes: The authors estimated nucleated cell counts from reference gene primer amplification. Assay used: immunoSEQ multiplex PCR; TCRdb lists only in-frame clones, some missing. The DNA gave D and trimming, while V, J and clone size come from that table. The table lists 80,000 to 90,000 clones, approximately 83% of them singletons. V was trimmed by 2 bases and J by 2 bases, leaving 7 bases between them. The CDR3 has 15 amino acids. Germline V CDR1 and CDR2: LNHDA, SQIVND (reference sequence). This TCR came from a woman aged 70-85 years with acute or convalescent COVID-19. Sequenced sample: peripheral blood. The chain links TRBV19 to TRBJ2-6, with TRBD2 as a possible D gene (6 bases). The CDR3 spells CASSIWGAGANVLTF. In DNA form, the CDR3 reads TGTGCCAGTAGTATATGGGGGGCTGGGGCCAACGTCCTGACTTTC.